Below, 17 T cell receptor beta chains from the same sample are listed, as sequenced in a study of human T cells and chemical hapten exposure. Noted time point: pre-sensitization, week 0. Noted treatment: therapeutic diphenylcyclopropenone sensitization with weekly scalp DPC. MiXCR, run by TCRdb on the RACE reads, gives a single entry per CDR3 protein. The data show approximately 320,000 distinct CDR3 sequences, 4.5% to 5.5% seen once. The specimen was whole blood, collected in connection with sensitization to the hapten diphenylcyclopropenone (DPC). All receptors derive from a woman aged 18-29 years with alopecia areata. Some clones in this sample may be carry-over from other donors' samples.

This clonotype came up a few times. This chain connects TRBV5-1 to TRBJ2-7; 8 bases align to TRBD1. Germline V CDR1 and CDR2: SGHRS, YFSETQ. The J segment lost 7 bases and the V segment lost 3 bases, leaving 9 bases of the junction unmatched. This CDR3 is 14 amino acids long. The CDR3, as DNA: TGCGCCAGCAGCTCCGACAGGGGTGAGACGGAGCAGTACTTC. It codes for CASSSDRGETEQYF.

This clonotype was seen repeatedly, ten times or more. The V and J genes are TRBV6-5 and TRBJ2-1; a possible D gene is TRBD2 (6 bases). The CDR3 covers 14 residues. Trimming shortened V by 10 bases and J by 4 bases, and 17 bases separated the two germline ends. Germline V gene data show CDR1 as MNHEY and CDR2 as SVGAGI. Here the CDR3 reads CATGPLAVYNEQFF. The DNA for the CDR3 is TGTGCCACCGGGCCATTAGCGGTTTACAATGAGCAGTTCTTC.

This clonotype was seen many times. The chain combines TRBV3-1 with TRBJ1-5; D call uncertain. The CDR3 length is 15 residues. CDR1 is LGHDT, CDR2 YNNKEL, per germline (reference sequence). Trimming cost V 1 base and J 2 bases, with 9 bases left between them. This CDR3 reads CASSQGPGGNQPQHF. CDR3 in DNA: TGTGCCAGCAGCCAAGGGCCGGGAGGCAATCAGCCCCAGCATTTT.

V is TRBV9 and J is TRBJ2-1; D gene uncertain. Trimming took off 0 bases at V and 10 bases at J, with 14 bases between the two ends. The CDR3 has 14 amino acids. Germline V gene sequence: CDR1 SGDLS, CDR2 YYNGEE. CDR3 protein: CASSVVSLGSEQFF. In DNA, the CDR3 is TGTGCCAGCAGCGTAGTGTCTTTGGGAAGCGAGCAGTTCTTC. Based on the CDR3 plus reference TRBV9 and TRBJ2-1, the full variable domain is DSGVTQTPKHLITATGQRVTLRCSPRSGDLSVYWYQQSLDQGLQFLIQYYNGEERAKGNILERFSAQQFPDLHSELNLSSLELGDSALYFCASSVVSLGSEQFFGPGTRLTVL.

This clonotype has ten or more counts. The V gene is TRBV27, the J gene TRBJ1-4; D is uncertain. The CDR3 sequence is 14 residues long. V lost 5 bases and J 7 bases, leaving 14 bases between the germline ends. Germline V gives CDR1 MNHEY, CDR2 SMNVEV (reference sequence). CDR3 residues: CASSPAGLLEKLFF. The CDR3 DNA sequence: TGTGCCAGCAGTCCCGCAGGACTGCTTGAAAAACTGTTTTTT. Combining the CDR3 with reference TRBV27 and TRBJ1-4 gives the whole variable domain EAQVTQNPRYLITVTGKKLTVTCSQNMNHEYMSWYRQDPGLGLRQIYYSMNVEVTDKGDVPEGYKVSRKEKRNFPLILESPSPNQTSLYFCASSPAGLLEKLFFGSGTQLSVL.

This clonotype was picked up a small number of times. This rearrangement joins TRBV12-3 or TRBV12-4 to TRBJ2-5, with no clear D. This CDR3 is built from 12 residues. V lost 6 bases to trimming and J lost 6 bases, with 11 bases between them. CDR3 amino acids: CASSHSSQTQYF. The CDR3 bases are TGTGCCAGCAGCCACAGCAGTCAGACCCAGTACTTC.

This clonotype was picked up a small number of times. The genes are TRBV7-2 and TRBJ2-6; D might be TRBD2 (6 bases). The CDR3 totals 15 residues. Germline V gene sequence: CDR1 SGHTA, CDR2 FQGNSA. Trimming removed 5 bases at V and 2 bases at J, with 10 bases between. In DNA, the CDR3 is TGTGCCAGCAGCCTCCGACTAGCTGGGGCCAACGTCCTGACTTTC. It is translated as CASSLRLAGANVLTF.

The chain combines TRBV7-2 with TRBJ2-3; possibly TRBD2 for D (5 bases). This CDR3 comprises 14 residues. Trimming stripped 3 bases from V and 2 bases from J, with 9 bases between. The germline V gene encodes CDR1 SGHTA and CDR2 FQGNSA. The DNA for the CDR3 is TGTGCCAGCAGCTTCGACTACAACACAGATACGCAGTATTTT. Translated: CASSFDYNTDTQYF. Variable domain in full (rest from reference TRBV7-2 and TRBJ2-3): GAGVSQSPSNKVTEKGKDVELRCDPISGHTALYWYRQSLGQGLEFLIYFQGNSAPDKSGLPSDRFSAERTGGSVSTLTIQRTQQEDSAVYLCASSFDYNTDTQYFGPGTRLTVL.

This clonotype was observed at least ten times. V is TRBV20-1 and J is TRBJ1-4; no clear D gene. The germline CDR1 and CDR2 sequences are DFQATT and SNEGSKA (reference sequence). With 0 bases removed from V and 8 bases from J, the gap between germline ends came to 4 bases. CDR3 size: 11 residues. CDR3 bases: TGCAGTGCTAGAGAAGGCGAAAAACTGTTTTTT. Translated, it gives CSAREGEKLFF.

This clonotype has a handful of counts. This chain joins TRBV7-9 and TRBJ2-3, with 15 bases aligning to TRBD2. This CDR3 has 16 residues. With 5 bases clipped from V and 5 bases from J, the junction kept 5 bases outside the gene matches. Germline assignment: CDR1 SEHNR and CDR2 FQNEAQ (reference sequence). CDR3 bases: TGTGCCAGCAGCCCCGGACTAGCGGGGGGGCAAGATACGCAGTATTTT. Residues: CASSPGLAGGQDTQYF.

This clonotype has more than one count but fewer than ten. The V call is TRBV5-1, the J call TRBJ2-2; D is uncertain. Germline lookup yields CDR1 SGHRS and CDR2 YFSETQ. With 2 bases removed from V and 2 bases from J, the gap between germline ends came to 7 bases. The CDR3 has 14 residues. This CDR3 reads CASSFTPNTGELFF. The DNA for the CDR3 is TGCGCCAGCAGCTTTACGCCAAACACCGGGGAGCTGTTTTTT.

This clonotype was detected many times. The chain joins TRBV7-8 to TRBJ1-1, with 8 bases fitting TRBD1. This CDR3 has 15 residues. CDR1 is SGHVS and CDR2 is FQNEAQ in the germline V gene. V trimming: 3 bases; J trimming: 1 base; junction bases outside the gene matches: 4. The CDR3 protein is CASSLGRGPNTEAFF. In DNA form, the CDR3 reads TGTGCCAGCAGCTTGGGCAGGGGGCCGAACACTGAAGCTTTCTTT.

This clonotype showed up many times. The CDR3 nucleotides read TGTGCCAGCAGCTTATGGGAAGAGGGCCCTAACTATGGCTACACCTTC. Encoded protein: CASSLWEEGPNYGYTF. The chain is built from TRBV7-9 and TRBJ1-2; no clear D. V was clipped by 2 bases and J by 0 bases, with 13 bases between them. CDR1 SEHNR and CDR2 FQNEAQ come from the germline V gene (reference sequence). The CDR3 length is 16 residues.

This clonotype was recorded a few times. This sequence joins TRBV4-3 and TRBJ1-3, with D perhaps matching TRBD1 (5 bases). CDR1 and CDR2 from the germline V gene are LGHNA and YSLEER. V shed 0 bases and J shed 2 bases, with 8 bases lying between them. The CDR3 runs 15 residues. As DNA, the CDR3 is TGCGCCAGCAGCCAAGATGCCAGGGCTGGAAACACCATATATTTT. Protein sequence: CASSQDARAGNTIYF.

This clonotype was counted many times. The gene calls are TRBV10-3 and TRBJ2-3, with D uncertain. Germline V gene sequence: CDR1 ENHRY, CDR2 SYGVKD. This CDR3 is 14 amino acids long. V was cut by 0 bases and J by 6 bases, with 10 bases left in between. DNA of the CDR3: TGTGCCATCAGTGAGTCGATGGCGCGCGATACGCAGTATTTT. Encoded protein: CAISESMARDTQYF.

V usage is TRBV20-1 and J usage is TRBJ1-1; 7 bases line up with TRBD1. Germline values: CDR1 DFQATT, CDR2 SNEGSKA (reference sequence). Unmatched junction bases numbered 6, after V lost 5 bases and J lost 0 bases. CDR3 length: 14 residues. The CDR3 spells CSAARQGLNTEAFF. CDR3 bases: TGCAGTGCTGCCCGACAGGGTTTGAACACTGAAGCTTTCTTT.

This clonotype occurred many times. As DNA, the CDR3 is TGTGCCAGCAGCTTAGCCACATACGAGCAGTACTTC. Amino acids: CASSLATYEQYF. This chain links TRBV7-9 with TRBJ2-7; no definite D call. This CDR3 is built from 12 residues. Germline V CDR1 and CDR2: SEHNR, FQNEAQ (reference sequence). Trimming took off 0 bases at V and 4 bases at J, with 4 bases between the two ends. The full variable domain, in which reference TRBV7-9 and TRBJ2-7 provide the parts outside the CDR3, is DTGVSQNPRHKITKRGQNVTFRCDPISEHNRLYWYRQTLGQGPEFLTYFQNEAQLEKSRLLSDRFSAERPKGSFSTLEIQRTEQGDSAMYLCASSLATYEQYFGPGTRLTVT.